This TCR beta chain was recorded in a study of T-cell memory formation after mild COVID-19. CDR3 length equals 15 residues. The V gene's germline CDR1 is SEHNR and CDR2 FQNEAQ (reference sequence). V lost 5 bases and J lost 7, with 18 bases in between. cDNA libraries for TCR alpha and TCR beta, carrying sample barcodes and UMIs, came from 5'RACE with constant-segment primers. TCRdb reprocessed the 5' RACE reads with MiXCR, giving one entry per CDR3 protein. The sample yields about 280,000 distinct CDR3 sequences, 8% to 9% seen once. The sequence was collected from a man between 18 and 35 years old who had mild COVID-19 (a few samples of this study predate the infection). Cell type and time point are not known. The chain recombines TRBV7-9 with TRBJ2-1, with a possible D match to TRBD2 (6 bases). Specimen: PBMCs or a T cell subset sorted from them (not recorded which). Written as DNA, the CDR3 is TGTGCCAGCAGCCCACCGGGACTCCGCGGGAATGAGCAGTTCTTC. This sequence encodes CASSPPGLRGNEQFF.